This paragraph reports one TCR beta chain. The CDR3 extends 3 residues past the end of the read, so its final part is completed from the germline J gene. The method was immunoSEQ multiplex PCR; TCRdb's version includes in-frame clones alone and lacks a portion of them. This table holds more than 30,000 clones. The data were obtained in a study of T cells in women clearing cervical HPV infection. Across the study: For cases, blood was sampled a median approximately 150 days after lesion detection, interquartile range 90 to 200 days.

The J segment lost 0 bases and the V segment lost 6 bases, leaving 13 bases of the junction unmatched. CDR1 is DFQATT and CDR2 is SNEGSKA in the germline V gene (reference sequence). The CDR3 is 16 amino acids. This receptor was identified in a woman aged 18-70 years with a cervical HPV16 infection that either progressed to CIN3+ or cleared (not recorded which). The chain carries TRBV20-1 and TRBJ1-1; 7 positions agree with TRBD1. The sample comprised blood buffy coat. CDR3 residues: CSAPKVWDSLNTEAFF. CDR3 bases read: TGCAGTGCCCCGAAGGTCTGGGACAGTTTGAACACTGAA.